Below are 15 T cell receptor beta chains sequenced from a single sample in a study of shared clonotypes between healthy human individuals. Libraries were prepared by immunoSEQ multiplex PCR; TCRdb keeps only in-frame clonotypes and omits some of them. Of about 490,000 clones in the sample, more than 65% were seen once. Source material: PBMCs. These TCRs come from a woman in her thirties or forties in good health. Some clones in this sample may be carry-over from other donors' samples.

The rearrangement joins TRBV29-1 to TRBJ1-2, with 8 bases aligning to TRBD1. The CDR3 spans 14 residues. With V trimmed by 7 bases and J by 6 bases, 13 bases remained unmatched. Germline V gives CDR1 SQVTM, CDR2 ANQGSEA. This CDR3 reads CSAKTGERPDGYTF. CDR3 bases: TGCAGCGCCAAGACAGGGGAACGACCCGATGGCTACACCTTC. Using reference TRBV29-1 and TRBJ1-2 for the parts outside the CDR3, the full variable domain is SAVISQKPSRDICQRGTSLTIQCQVDSQVTMMFWYRQQPGQSLTLIATANQGSEATYESGFVIDKFPISRPNLTFSTLTVSNMSPEDSSIYLCSAKTGERPDGYTFGSGTRLTVV.

The chain is built from TRBV30 and TRBJ1-5; TRBD1 aligns across 7 bases. This CDR3 is built from 13 residues. V shed 5 bases and J 0 bases; nucleotides not matched to a gene: 1. The germline V gene has CDR1 GTSNPN and CDR2 SVGIG (reference sequence). The DNA of the CDR3 is TGTGCCTGGGGACAGGATAGCAATCAGCCCCAGCATTTT. As protein: CAWGQDSNQPQHF.

J is TRBJ2-7 and V is TRBV4-2; unclear D gene. This CDR3 has 11 amino acids. V shed 6 bases and J shed 12 bases, with 15 bases lying between them. CDR1 and CDR2 from the germline V gene are LGHNA and YNFKEQ. The CDR3 region is CASSTADSRYF. DNA for the CDR3: TGTGCCAGCAGTACTGCGGATAGTAGGTACTTC.

The genes are TRBV10-1 and TRBJ2-3; 9 positions agree with TRBD2. Per the germline V gene, CDR1 is WNHNN and CDR2 is SYGVQD (reference sequence). The CDR3 loop spans 16 amino acids. The V segment lost 5 bases and the J segment 6 bases; nucleotides outside the gene matches: 12. This CDR3 reads CASSISSGTREDTQYF. DNA of the CDR3: TGCGCCAGCAGTATATCTAGCGGGACGCGGGAGGATACGCAGTATTTT.

The chain employs TRBV9 and TRBJ2-1; D is undetermined. The CDR3 covers 15 residues. Germline assignment: CDR1 SGDLS and CDR2 YYNGEE. V lost 0 bases to trimming and J lost 8 bases, with 15 bases between them. The CDR3 DNA sequence: TGTGCCAGCAGCGTAGGAGTAGTTGGTGGGGATGAGCAGTTCTTC. As protein: CASSVGVVGGDEQFF.

There are a few counts of this clone. One base away lies a much larger clone, so this may be a sequencing read error. The chain has TRBV25-1 and TRBJ2-1; the match to TRBD2 covers 8 bases. V was clipped by 2 bases and J by 9 bases; unmatched bases: 3. The CDR3 sequence is 13 residues long. Germline loops: CDR1 MGHDK, CDR2 SYGVNS. The CDR3 DNA follows: TGTGCCAGCAGTGAAACCCGGGGGGGTGAGCAGTTCTTC. Translated, it gives CASSETRGGEQFF.

A note on this clone: A read error likely explains this, since a far larger clone differs by one base. Other DNA variants within this sample encode the same CDR3. V gene TRBV28 combines with J gene TRBJ1-4, with TRBD1 identical over 11 bases. This CDR3 region has 17 residues. In germline, CDR1 is MDHEN, CDR2 SYDVKM. CDR3 in DNA: TGTGCAAGCAGTTTATGGGGGACAGGGGGGACTAATGAAAAACTGTTTTTT. Amino acids: CASSLWGTGGTNEKLFF.

This clone was detected a few times. The J gene is TRBJ1-2, the V gene TRBV7-8; tentative D call: TRBD1 (5 bases). The germline V gene encodes CDR1 SGHVS and CDR2 FQNEAQ. The V end was cut by 2 bases, the J end by 4 bases, with 8 bases between. The CDR3 extends over 13 amino acids. CDR3 bases: TGTGCCAGCAGCTTAACGGACACCTATGGCTACACCTTC. Translation gives CASSLTDTYGYTF.

This clone appeared once. The chain employs TRBV5-1 and TRBJ2-1; no clear D gene. The CDR3 loop spans 13 amino acids. V gave up 0 bases and J gave up 6 bases, with 7 bases separating them. The germline gives CDR1 SGHRS, CDR2 YFSETQ. This CDR3 reads CASSLARGNEQFF. The CDR3 DNA sequence: TGCGCCAGCAGCTTGGCCCGAGGCAATGAGCAGTTCTTC.

The chain couples TRBV2 to TRBJ1-5; TRBD1 matches at 8 bases. CDR3 length: 15 residues. The germline V gene encodes CDR1 SNHLY and CDR2 FYNNEI. V was clipped by 9 bases and J by 2 bases; unmatched bases: 9. CDR3 residues: CASADREVRNQPQHF. The CDR3 DNA follows: TGTGCCAGTGCGGACAGGGAAGTTCGCAATCAGCCCCAGCATTTT.

This chain links TRBV4-1 with TRBJ2-5; 10 bases are a match to TRBD1. The DNA end is more similar to TRBJ2-7, so the J call may be wrong. Germline V gene sequence: CDR1 MGHRA, CDR2 YSYEKL. There are 15 residues in the CDR3. DNA for the CDR3: TGCGCCAGCAGCCATCGGGGACAGGGGTTCTACGAGCAGTACTTC. Amino acids: CASSHRGQGFYEQYF.

About this clone itself: This is likely an artifact of a read error, given a far larger clone one base away. Other DNA sequences of this sample code for an identical CDR3. The J gene is TRBJ1-5, the V gene TRBV19; TRBD1 might be the D (6 bases). Germline CDR1 reads LNHDA; CDR2 reads SQIVND (reference sequence). The length of the CDR3 is 13 residues. V gave up 9 bases and J gave up 2 bases, with 11 bases separating them. CDR3 sequence (DNA): TGTGCCAGCACAGGGCAGCGCAATCAGCCCCAGCATTTT. Residues: CASTGQRNQPQHF.

This clone was recorded only once. This likely reflects a read error, since a far larger clone is one base away. At the DNA level, this CDR3 is encoded by other sequences in the same sample as well. This chain connects TRBV29-1 to TRBJ2-7; TRBD1 matches 8 bases. This CDR3 is 18 amino acids long. Per germline, CDR1 SQVTM and CDR2 ANQGSEA. V trimming: 7 bases; J trimming: 3 bases; junction bases outside the gene matches: 23. Written as DNA, the CDR3 is TGCAGCGCAGAGGGTTGTGGGACAGGAATACCCCCCAACTACGAGCAGTACTTC. Amino acids: CSAEGCGTGIPPNYEQYF.

This chain uses TRBV5-6 with TRBJ1-4, with a tentative D call TRBD1 (5 bases). Germline V lookup: CDR1 SGHDT, CDR2 YYEEEE. The CDR3 length is 16 residues. Trimming took off 0 bases at V and 7 bases at J, with 16 bases between the two ends. CDR3: CASSLANGGIGEKLFF. In DNA, the CDR3 is TGTGCCAGCAGCTTGGCCAACGGGGGTATTGGTGAAAAACTGTTTTTT.

V is TRBV5-6 and J is TRBJ2-7; D possibly uses TRBD1 or TRBD2 (5 bases each). Trimming shortened V by 4 bases and J by 3 bases, and 17 bases separated the two germline ends. Germline lookup yields CDR1 SGHDT and CDR2 YYEEEE. The CDR3 extends over 15 amino acids. This CDR3 reads CASSKGPVLNYEQYF. The DNA of the CDR3 is TGTGCCAGCAGCAAGGGACCAGTCTTAAACTACGAGCAGTACTTC.